The text below deals with one T cell receptor (beta chain). Libraries were prepared by immunoSEQ multiplex PCR; TCRdb keeps only in-frame clonotypes and omits some of them. The table includes just over 80,000 clones, less than 95% detected once. The data derive from a study of technical replicates of blood from a handful of donors. The sequencing sample was made of T cells isolated from PBMCs. This clonotype was obtained from a human donor in good health.

The CDR3 spells CASSSGFSYEQYF. For the CDR3, the DNA is TGTGCCAGCAGTTCGGGTTTCTCCTACGAGCAGTACTTC. The chain is built from TRBV27 and TRBJ2-7; D remains ambiguous. The V gene lost 4 bases and the J gene lost 0 bases, with 7 bases spanning the gap. CDR1 and CDR2 from the germline V gene are MNHEY and SMNVEV (reference sequence). The CDR3 length is 13 residues.